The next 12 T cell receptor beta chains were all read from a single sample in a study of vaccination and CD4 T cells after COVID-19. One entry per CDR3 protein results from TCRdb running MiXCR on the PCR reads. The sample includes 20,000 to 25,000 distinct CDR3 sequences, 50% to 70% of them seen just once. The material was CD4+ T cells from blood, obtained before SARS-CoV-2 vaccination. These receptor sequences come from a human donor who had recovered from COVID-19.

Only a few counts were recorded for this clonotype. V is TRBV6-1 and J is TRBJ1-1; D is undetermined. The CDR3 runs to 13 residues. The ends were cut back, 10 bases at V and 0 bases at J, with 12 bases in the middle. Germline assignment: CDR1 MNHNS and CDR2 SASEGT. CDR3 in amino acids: CATPNPMNTEAFF. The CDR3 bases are TGTGCCACGCCGAATCCTATGAACACTGAAGCTTTCTTT.

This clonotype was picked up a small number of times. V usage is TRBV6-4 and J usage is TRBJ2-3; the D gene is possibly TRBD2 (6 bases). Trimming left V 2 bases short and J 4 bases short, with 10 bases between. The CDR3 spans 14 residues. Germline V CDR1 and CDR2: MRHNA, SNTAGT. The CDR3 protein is CASSDGRESDTQYF. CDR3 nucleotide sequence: TGTGCCAGCAGTGACGGTCGGGAGTCAGATACGCAGTATTTT.

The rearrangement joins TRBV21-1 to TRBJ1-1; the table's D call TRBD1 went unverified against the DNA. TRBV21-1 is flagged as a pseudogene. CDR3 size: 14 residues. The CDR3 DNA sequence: TGTGCCAGCTCGAACAGGGGTCCCTCGGCTGAAGCTTTCTTT. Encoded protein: CASSNRGPSAEAFF.

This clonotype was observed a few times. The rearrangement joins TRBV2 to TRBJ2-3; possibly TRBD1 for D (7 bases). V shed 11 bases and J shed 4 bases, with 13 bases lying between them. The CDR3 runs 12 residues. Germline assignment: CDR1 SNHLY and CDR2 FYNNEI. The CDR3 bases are TGTGCCCAGGGGGGTAGCGCAGATACGCAGTATTTT. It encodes CAQGGSADTQYF. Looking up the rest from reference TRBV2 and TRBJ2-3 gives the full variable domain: EPEVTQTPSHQVTQMGQEVILRCVPISNHLYFYWYRQILGQKVEFLVSFYNNEISEKSEIFDDQFSVERPDGSNFTLKIRSTKLEDSAMYFCAQGGSADTQYFGPGTRLTVL.

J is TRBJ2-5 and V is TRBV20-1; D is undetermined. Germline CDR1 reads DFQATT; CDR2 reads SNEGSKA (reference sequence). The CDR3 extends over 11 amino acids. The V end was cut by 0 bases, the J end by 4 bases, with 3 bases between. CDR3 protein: CSARDRETQYF. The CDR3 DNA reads TGCAGTGCTAGAGATAGAGAGACCCAGTACTTC.

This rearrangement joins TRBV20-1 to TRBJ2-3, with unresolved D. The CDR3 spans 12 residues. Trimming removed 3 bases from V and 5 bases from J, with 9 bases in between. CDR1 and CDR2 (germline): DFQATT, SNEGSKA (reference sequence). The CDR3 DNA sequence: TGCAGTGCTAGTCATTGGTTAGATACGCAGTATTTT. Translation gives CSASHWLDTQYF.

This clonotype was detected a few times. CDR3: CASRGGAYEQYF. In nucleotides, the CDR3 is TGTGCCAGCAGGGGGGGGGCCTACGAGCAGTACTTC. J is TRBJ2-7 and V is TRBV2, with 7 bases lining up with TRBD2. Unmatched junction bases numbered 1, after V lost 6 bases and J lost 2 bases. Germline assignment: CDR1 SNHLY and CDR2 FYNNEI. The CDR3 length is 12 residues.

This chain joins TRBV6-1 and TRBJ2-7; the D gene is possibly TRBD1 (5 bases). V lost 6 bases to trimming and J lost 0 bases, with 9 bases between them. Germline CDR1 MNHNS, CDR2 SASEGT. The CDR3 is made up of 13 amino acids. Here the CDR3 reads CASSQTASYEQYF. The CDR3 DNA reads TGTGCCAGCAGCCAGACAGCCTCCTACGAGCAGTACTTC.

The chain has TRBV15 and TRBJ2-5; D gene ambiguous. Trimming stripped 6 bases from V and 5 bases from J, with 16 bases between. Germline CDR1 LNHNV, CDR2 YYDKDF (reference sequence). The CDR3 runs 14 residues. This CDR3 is CATRYFPARETQYF. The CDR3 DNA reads TGTGCCACCAGGTACTTCCCAGCCAGGGAGACCCAGTACTTC.

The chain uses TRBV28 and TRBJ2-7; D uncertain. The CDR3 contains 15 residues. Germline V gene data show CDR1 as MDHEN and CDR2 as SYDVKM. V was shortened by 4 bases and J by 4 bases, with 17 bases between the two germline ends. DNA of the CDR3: TGTGCCAGCAGTTCAGCGTGGGCCAACGCGTACGAGCAGTACTTC. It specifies CASSSAWANAYEQYF.

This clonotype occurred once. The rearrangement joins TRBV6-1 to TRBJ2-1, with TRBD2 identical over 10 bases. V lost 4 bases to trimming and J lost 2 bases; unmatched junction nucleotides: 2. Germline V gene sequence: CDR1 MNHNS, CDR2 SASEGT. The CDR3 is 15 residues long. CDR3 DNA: TGTGCCAGCAGTGTTAGCGGGAGGACCTACAATGAGCAGTTCTTC. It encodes CASSVSGRTYNEQFF.

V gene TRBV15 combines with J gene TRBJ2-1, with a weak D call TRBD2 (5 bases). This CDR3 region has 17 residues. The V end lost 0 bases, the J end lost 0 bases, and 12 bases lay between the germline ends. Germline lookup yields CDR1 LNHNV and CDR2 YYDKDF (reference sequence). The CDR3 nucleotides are TGTGCCACCAGCAGAGAAATAGCGCTCAGCTCCTACAATGAGCAGTTCTTC. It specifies CATSREIALSSYNEQFF.